This record looks at one TCR beta chain sequence and its context. Its antigen remains unidentified. It has no much larger one-base neighbor in the sample; base qualities were not kept. The data were taken from a study of CD8+ T cells in alopecia areata (dated by TCRdb to the late 2010s). With regard to the full study: High-throughput TCRbeta sequencing was used to examine T cell clonal expansion in alopecia areata in both the C3H/HeJ mouse model and human patients. Scalp tissue and sorted CD4+ and CD8+ peripheral blood T cells from patchy and totalis/universalis alopecia areata patients and from healthy controls were covered by human TCRbeta sequencing. The RNA source kit depended on sample type: the PAXgene miRNA kit for fixed scalp, the miRNeasy kit for PBMCs, and the RNeasy kit for mouse skin. immunoSEQ multiplex PCR using 35 Vbeta forward primers and 13 Jbeta reverse primers was used to amplify TCRbeta CDR3 regions. Scalp clonality was compared among normal scalp (n=4), patchy alopecia areata scalp (n=8), and alopecia totalis/universalis scalp (n=8).

The full study reports these points: Compared with normal scalp, lesional scalp had higher clonality and more expanded CD8+ clones, particularly in alopecia totalis/universalis, a pattern that suggests antigenic drive. Scalp TCR repertoire analysis is complicated because resident alphabeta T cells in normal human skin are also sequenced, whereas mouse skin is dominated by gammadelta T cells. Shared TCR sequences between patients were less evident than in mice, which may be partly attributable to HLA diversity in the patient population.

In four to six patients from the biomarker study, CD4+ cells were sorted further to obtain CD25+CD127- cells. Lesional scalp punch biopsies and peripheral blood were obtained from alopecia areata patients. PBMCs were isolated by density centrifugation and stained for CD3, CD4 and CD8, and CD4+ and CD8+ T cells were sorted on a FACSAria. The untreated alopecia areata patients were recruited through a multicenter biomarker study. As encoded in the germline V gene (reference sequence), CDR1 is GTSNPN while CDR2 is SVGIG. Measured from the cysteine to the phenylalanine, the CDR3 is 16 residues long. Only the CDR3 DNA stays, 48 bases, in frame from base 1. Trimming removed 3 bases from V and 0 bases from J, leaving 12 bases between the germline ends. Libraries came from the immunoSEQ multiplex PCR assay. To provide template for TCR sequencing, every sample had RNA extracted and reverse transcribed into cDNA. SuperScript III was used to make first-strand cDNA, primed with a 2:1 mix of oligo-dT and random hexamers. A synthetic immune receptor repertoire was used to gauge amplification bias, and whatever bias remained was removed computationally. The source study handled its data this way. Raw reads were preprocessed to remove errors, and CDR3 was defined by IMGT conventions from the conserved cysteine to phenylalanine. To get clonality, Shannon entropy was normalized by log2 of the number of productive unique TCRs and the result was subtracted from 1. CD4 or CD8 identity of scalp clones was inferred by cross-referencing scalp TCRbeta sequences with sorted blood CD4 and CD8 repertoires. Imported from immuneACCESS, the table was reduced by TCRdb to in-frame sequences with V and J called. These copies leave out some clones; in studies compared against another copy, an unresolved V gene accounts for under half, and the cause of the remainder is not known. V and J calls and clone size are copied from that table; D and trimming were computed from the DNA. The sample table shows 37,000 or so clones, and 45% to 65% are seen once. The ten largest clones represent about 1.7% of the sample.

The sequenced sample consisted of CD4+ Tregs sorted from blood. The chain is assembled from TRBV30 and TRBJ2-6; the D region possibly corresponds to TRBD1 (5 bases align). This clonotype was sampled from a human donor with alopecia areata. The CDR3 amino acid sequence is: CAWRGAGISGANVLTF. The DNA sequence is as follows: TGTGCCTGGAGAGGGGCAGGCATCTCTGGGGCCAACGTCCTGACTTTC.